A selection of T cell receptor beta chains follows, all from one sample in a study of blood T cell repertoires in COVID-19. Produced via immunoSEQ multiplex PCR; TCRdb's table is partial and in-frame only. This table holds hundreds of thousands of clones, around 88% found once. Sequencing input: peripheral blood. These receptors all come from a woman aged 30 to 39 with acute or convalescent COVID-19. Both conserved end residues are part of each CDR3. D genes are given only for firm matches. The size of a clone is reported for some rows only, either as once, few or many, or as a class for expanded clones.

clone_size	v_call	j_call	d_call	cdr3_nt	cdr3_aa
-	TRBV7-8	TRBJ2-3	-	TGTGCCAGCAGCCCATCATCAGATACGCAGTATTTT	CASSPSSDTQYF
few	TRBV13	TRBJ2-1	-	TGTGCCAGCAGCTTAGTAACCCTCTCGGGCAATGAGCAGTTCTTC	CASSLVTLSGNEQFF
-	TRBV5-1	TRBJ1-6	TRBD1	TGCGCCAGCAGCTTGGGACAGGGCCACTCACCCCTCCACTTT	CASSLGQGHSPLHF
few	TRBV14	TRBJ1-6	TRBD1	TGTGCCAGCAGCCAAGCCGGGACAGCCCCTAATTCACCCCTCCACTTT	CASSQAGTAPNSPLHF
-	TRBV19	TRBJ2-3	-	TGTGCCAGTGGAAGGACACACACAGATACGCAGTATTTT	CASGRTHTDTQYF
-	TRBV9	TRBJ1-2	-	TGTGCCAGCAGCGTAGGGCAAACCCATGGCTACACCTTC	CASSVGQTHGYTF
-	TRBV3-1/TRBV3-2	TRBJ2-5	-	TGTGCCAGCAGCCATGAAGCGGGAGAGACCCAGTACTTC	CASSHEAGETQYF
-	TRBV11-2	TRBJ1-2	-	TGTGCCAGCAGCTTAGGCAGGGACTATGGCTACACCTTC	CASSLGRDYGYTF
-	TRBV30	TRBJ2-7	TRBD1	TGTGCCTGGAGTGGCGGGACAGGGGATTACGAGCAGTACTTC	CAWSGGTGDYEQYF
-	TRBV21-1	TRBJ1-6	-	TGTGCCAGCAGCAAAGTCTTGAGCTCCTATAATTCACCCCTCCACTTT	CASSKVLSSYNSPLHF
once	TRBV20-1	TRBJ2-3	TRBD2	TGCAGTGCTAGTGGGTGGACTAGCGAGTACACAGATACGCAGTATTTT	CSASGWTSEYTDTQYF
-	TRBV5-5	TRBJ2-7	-	TGTGCCAGCGCCCCCGAGGGATCACGAACTGCCGGGGACTACGAGCAGTACTTC	CASAPEGSRTAGDYEQYF
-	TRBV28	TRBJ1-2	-	TGTGCCAGCAGGTTATCCCAGGGAAACTATGGCTACACCTTC	CASRLSQGNYGYTF
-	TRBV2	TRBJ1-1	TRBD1	TGTGCCAGCAGGTACTCAGGGGGGACGAACACTGAAGCTTTCTTT	CASRYSGGTNTEAFF
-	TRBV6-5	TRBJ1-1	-	TGTGCCAGCTGTACAGTATCAGGGACTGAAGCTTTCTTT	CASCTVSGTEAFF
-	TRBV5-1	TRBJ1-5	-	TGCGCCAGCAGCATTTCCGGGATCGGGGGTCAGCCCCAGCATTTT	CASSISGIGGQPQHF
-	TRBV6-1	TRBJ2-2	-	TGTGCCAGCAGTGAAGTCCCTCTAGCGACCGGGGAGCTGTTTTTT	CASSEVPLATGELFF
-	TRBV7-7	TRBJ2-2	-	TGTGCCAGCAGGAAAACAGACACGAACACCGGGGAGCTGTTTTTT	CASRKTDTNTGELFF
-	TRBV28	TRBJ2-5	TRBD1	TGTGCCAGCAGTTTATGGACAGGGGGAAGAGAGACCCAGTACTTC	CASSLWTGGRETQYF
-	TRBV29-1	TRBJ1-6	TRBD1	TGCAGCGTGAGAACCGGGACAGATTCCTCACCCCTCCACTTT	CSVRTGTDSSPLHF
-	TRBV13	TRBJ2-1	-	TGTGCCAGCAGACCTCGGGGGGCCGGCTACAATGAGCAGTTCTTC	CASRPRGAGYNEQFF
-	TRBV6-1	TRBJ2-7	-	TGTGCCAGCAGTGAAGACGCAGGGTCCTACGAGCAGTACTTC	CASSEDAGSYEQYF
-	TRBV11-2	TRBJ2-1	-	TGTGCCAGCAGCTATCGCTTGACAGACTACAATGAGCAGTTCTTC	CASSYRLTDYNEQFF
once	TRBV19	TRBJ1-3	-	TGTGCCAGCACTGTGCGGAGCTCTGGAAACACCATATATTTT	CASTVRSSGNTIYF
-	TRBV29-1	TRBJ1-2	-	TGCAGCGTTGGGTCAGGGCCAAGGAACTATGGCTACACCTTC	CSVGSGPRNYGYTF
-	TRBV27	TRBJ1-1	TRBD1	TGTGCCAGCAGTTCCTCGCGGACAGGGGGCTGGTGGGTCACTGAAGCTTTCTTT	CASSSSRTGGWWVTEAFF
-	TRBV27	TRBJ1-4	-	TGTGCCAGCAGTTTCCAGTCCTCGGAAAAACTGTTTTTT	CASSFQSSEKLFF
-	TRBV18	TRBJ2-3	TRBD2	TGTGCCAGCTCAAGGACTAGCGGTAGCACAGATACGCAGTATTTT	CASSRTSGSTDTQYF
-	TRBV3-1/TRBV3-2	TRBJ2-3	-	TGTGCCAGCAGCCAACGGGGGAGCACAGATACGCAGTATTTT	CASSQRGSTDTQYF
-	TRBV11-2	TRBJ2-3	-	TGTGCCAGCAGCCACGGCGGGGATACGCAGTATTTT	CASSHGGDTQYF
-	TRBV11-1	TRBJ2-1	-	TGTGCCAGCAGGACTGCGGACTACAATGAGCAGTTCTTC	CASRTADYNEQFF
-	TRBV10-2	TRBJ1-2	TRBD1	TGCGCCAGCAGCCTGGACAGGGGTAAGGGTGGCTACACCTTC	CASSLDRGKGGYTF
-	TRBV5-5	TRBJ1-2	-	TGTGCCAGCAGCTTGGAGAGGTCCAACTATGGCTACACCTTC	CASSLERSNYGYTF
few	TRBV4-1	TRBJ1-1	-	TGCGCCAGCAGCCCTACAGGGTCTGAAGCTTTCTTT	CASSPTGSEAFF
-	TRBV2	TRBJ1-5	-	TGTGCCAGCAGTACAGGGTCTAGCAATCAGCCCCAGCATTTT	CASSTGSSNQPQHF
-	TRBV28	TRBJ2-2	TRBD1	TGTGCCAGCCTACAGGGGGCCGGGTCCGGGGAGCTGTTTTTT	CASLQGAGSGELFF
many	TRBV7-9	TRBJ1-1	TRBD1	TGTGCCAGCAGCGTGGACAGGGGACACAGGGAAAAGAACACTGAAGCTTTCTTT	CASSVDRGHREKNTEAFF
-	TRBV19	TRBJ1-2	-	TGTGCCAGTAGTATCGATACAGGGAGGGGTGGCTACACCTTC	CASSIDTGRGGYTF
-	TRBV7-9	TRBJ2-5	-	TGTGCCAGCAGCTCAAGGCACCCTTTCCGCCAGGCGCTCCAAGAGACCCAGTACTTC	CASSSRHPFRQALQETQYF
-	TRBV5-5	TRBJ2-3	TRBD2	TGTGCCAGCAGCGGCGGGGGGTACACAGATACGCAGTATTTT	CASSGGGYTDTQYF
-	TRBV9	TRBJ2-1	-	TGTGCCAGCAGCGTCGGGGTAAACTCCTACAATGAGCAGTTCTTC	CASSVGVNSYNEQFF
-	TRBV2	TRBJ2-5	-	TGTGCCAGCAGTGAAGCGCCCGGAGGAGAGACCCAGTACTTC	CASSEAPGGETQYF
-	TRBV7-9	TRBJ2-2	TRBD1	TGTGCCAGCAGCTTAGGGGGACAGGGGGCGAACACCGGGGAGCTGTTTTTT	CASSLGGQGANTGELFF
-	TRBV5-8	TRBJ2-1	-	TGTGCCAGCAGCCGACTGGGGGCCAGGGATGAGCAGTTCTTC	CASSRLGARDEQFF
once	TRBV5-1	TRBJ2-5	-	TGCGCCAGCAGCTTGGGGACAACCCAAGAGACCCAGTACTTC	CASSLGTTQETQYF
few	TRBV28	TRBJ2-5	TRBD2	TGTGCCAGCCTTGCGGGGGGGCTAGAGACCCAGTACTTC	CASLAGGLETQYF
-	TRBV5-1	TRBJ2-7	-	TGCGCCAGCAGCTTGGAAGGGTTAAGCGGCGAGCAGTACTTC	CASSLEGLSGEQYF
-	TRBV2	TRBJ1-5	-	TGTGCCAGCAGTGAAGCTAGGTTGGCAGGCCCCCAGCCCCAGCATTTT	CASSEARLAGPQPQHF
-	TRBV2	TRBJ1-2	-	TGTGCCGCAGGGGCAGATGGCTACACCTTC	CAAGADGYTF
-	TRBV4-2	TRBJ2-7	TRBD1	TGTGCCAGCAGCCCCCGGACAGGGGACGAGCAGTACTTC	CASSPRTGDEQYF
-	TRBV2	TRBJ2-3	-	TGTGCCAGCAGCCGCGTCCATCGGGGTTTAGTAAATACGCAGTATTTT	CASSRVHRGLVNTQYF
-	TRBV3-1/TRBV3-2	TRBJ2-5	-	TGTGCCAGCAGCCAAACTGGTGGAGAGACCCAGTACTTC	CASSQTGGETQYF
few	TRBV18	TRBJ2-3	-	TGTGCCAGCTCACCAGGGGGCGGCACAGATACGCAGTATTTT	CASSPGGGTDTQYF
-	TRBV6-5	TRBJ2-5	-	TGTGCCAGCAGTTTACTAGGCCAAGAGACCCAGTACTTC	CASSLLGQETQYF